A single sample is the source of the 30 T cell receptor beta chains below, sequenced in a study of CD8+ T cells in alopecia areata. Sequencing templates came from extracted RNA that was reverse transcribed into cDNA. TCRdb's table, derived via immunoSEQ multiplex PCR, lists solely in-frame clones and lacks some. The repertoire includes roughly 110,000 clones, about 59% of them detected once, and more than 10% sits in the top ten. Regarding treatment: oral pan-JAK inhibitor, 5-10 mg twice daily. Specimen: CD8+ T cells sorted from blood, collected at week 24, from a patient treated with tofacitinib. The origin of the receptors is a human donor with alopecia areata.

This clone came up a few times. V and J are TRBV6-1 and TRBJ2-3, with D tentatively TRBD2 (5 bases). The V and J ends lost 2 bases and 0 bases respectively, with 6 bases between them. This CDR3 is 14 amino acids long. CDR1 is MNHNS and CDR2 is SASEGT in the germline V gene. The chain's CDR3 is CASSEPGSTDTQYF. The CDR3 nucleotides read TGTGCCAGCAGTGAACCGGGGAGCACAGATACGCAGTATTTT.

In its sample, this clone was seen a few times. The chain uses TRBV23-1 and TRBJ2-3, with no clear D. TRBV23-1 is an ORF for which the function is uncertain. Trimming removed 11 bases from V and 2 bases from J, with 2 bases in between. This CDR3 spans 9 amino acids. The CDR3 bases are TGCGCCGACACAGATACGCAGTATTTT. This encodes CADTDTQYF.

The J gene is TRBJ2-5, the V gene TRBV6-5; D perhaps matches TRBD2 (6 bases). CDR3 length equals 11 residues. Germline loops: CDR1 MNHEY, CDR2 SVGAGI. V was cut by 10 bases and J by 5 bases, with 11 bases left in between. The CDR3 sequence: CATTGGETQYF. DNA for the CDR3: TGTGCCACCACCGGAGGGGAGACCCAGTACTTC.

The rearrangement joins TRBV30 to TRBJ1-4; 9 nucleotides line up with TRBD1. CDR3 length: 16 amino acids. V lost 5 bases, J lost 1 base, and 8 bases stayed unmatched. Germline-derived CDR1 and CDR2 are GTSNPN and SVGIG (reference sequence). Here the CDR3 DNA reads TGTGCCTGGGGCCGGGACAGGGAGGGAACTAATGAAAAACTGTTTTTT. This codes for CAWGRDREGTNEKLFF.

This clone was detected a few times. J is TRBJ2-3 and V is TRBV11-2; tentatively, D is TRBD1 (5 bases). This CDR3 region has 15 residues. The germline V gene encodes CDR1 SGHAT and CDR2 FQNNGV. Trimming removed 3 bases from V and 2 bases from J, with 12 bases in between. The CDR3 here is CASSLLTGNTDTQYF. DNA for the CDR3: TGTGCCAGCAGCTTGTTAACAGGAAACACAGATACGCAGTATTTT.

This clone was counted between two and nine times. V usage is TRBV7-9 and J usage is TRBJ1-6; D remains unclear. This CDR3 is 14 amino acids long. Germline V CDR1 and CDR2: SEHNR, FQNEAQ (reference sequence). V lost 6 bases and J 7 bases, leaving 13 bases between the germline ends. The CDR3 region has the DNA TGTGCCAGCAGGGCCACGGGTCCGAATTCACCCCTCCACTTT. Protein product: CASRATGPNSPLHF.

The chain combines TRBV5-6 with TRBJ2-7; 8 bases match TRBD1. The trim removed 4 bases at V and 6 bases at J, leaving 12 bases unmatched. Germline V gives CDR1 SGHDT, CDR2 YYEEEE. CDR3 length equals 15 residues. CDR3 sequence reads: CASSGTGQGYLEQYF. CDR3 DNA sequence: TGTGCCAGCAGCGGGACTGGACAGGGCTACCTCGAGCAGTACTTC.

The V gene is TRBV6-5, the J gene TRBJ2-7; TRBD1 matches at 7 bases. The V segment lost 6 bases and the J segment 5 bases; nucleotides outside the gene matches: 7. The germline gives CDR1 MNHEY, CDR2 SVGAGI. CDR3 size: 13 residues. CDR3 loop: CASSSGGEHEQYF. CDR3 nucleotides: TGTGCCAGCAGCTCAGGGGGTGAGCACGAGCAGTACTTC.

V and J are TRBV6-5 and TRBJ2-2; 7 positions agree with TRBD2. Germline CDR1 MNHEY, CDR2 SVGAGI. The CDR3 totals 14 residues. Losses at the gene ends were 7 bases for V and 4 bases for J; bases not matched to a gene: 6. The CDR3 coding sequence is TGTGCCAGCACCCCTGGGGGGGGCACCGGGGAGCTGTTTTTT. It encodes CASTPGGGTGELFF.

The chain is built from TRBV5-5 and TRBJ1-5, with no clear D. V lost 3 bases and J 6 bases, leaving 7 bases between the germline ends. Germline V gene data show CDR1 as SGHKS and CDR2 as YYEKEE (reference sequence). The CDR3 covers 12 residues. The CDR3: CASSSSGQPQHF. DNA of the CDR3: TGTGCCAGCAGCTCGTCGGGTCAGCCCCAGCATTTT.

Here the CDR3 reads CSVGTASSGANVLTF. As DNA, the CDR3 is TGCAGCGTTGGGACAGCCAGCTCTGGGGCCAACGTCCTGACTTTC. J is TRBJ2-6 and V is TRBV29-1; tentative D call: TRBD1 (6 bases). The CDR3 consists of 15 residues. V was trimmed by 4 bases and J by 0 bases, leaving 10 bases between them. Germline values: CDR1 SQVTM, CDR2 ANQGSEA.

V is TRBV5-4 and J is TRBJ2-3; possible D gene TRBD1, 6 bases. This CDR3 is 14 amino acids long. CDR1 is SGHNT and CDR2 is YYREEE in the germline V gene (reference sequence). Trimming took off 2 bases at V and 4 bases at J, with 11 bases between the two ends. As DNA, the CDR3 is TGTGCCAGCAGCTTCAGACAGGAGTCAGATACGCAGTATTTT. It is translated as CASSFRQESDTQYF.

The chain uses TRBV5-6 and TRBJ2-1; tentatively, D is TRBD1 (6 bases). The CDR3 is made up of 13 amino acids. The V gene's germline CDR1 is SGHDT and CDR2 YYEEEE. V lost 2 bases, J lost 8 bases, and 11 bases lay in between. The CDR3 region is CASSFWGQDEQFF. Here the CDR3 DNA reads TGTGCCAGCAGCTTCTGGGGGCAAGATGAGCAGTTCTTC.

This rearrangement joins TRBV27 to TRBJ2-7, with D tentatively TRBD2 (5 bases). The V gene lost 7 bases and the J gene lost 3 bases, with 16 bases spanning the gap. Germline CDR1 and CDR2: MNHEY and SMNVEV (reference sequence). This CDR3 is built from 14 residues. This CDR3 is CASTRVGGGYEQYF. The CDR3 DNA reads TGTGCCAGCACTCGGGTGGGCGGAGGCTACGAGCAGTACTTC.

The V call is TRBV4-1, the J call TRBJ1-1, with D unclear. Germline V CDR1 and CDR2: MGHRA, YSYEKL. This CDR3 region has 12 residues. Trimming cost V 0 bases and J 8 bases, with 7 bases left between them. This CDR3 is CASSQDHREAFF. CDR3 sequence (DNA): TGCGCCAGCAGCCAAGACCACAGAGAAGCTTTCTTT.

The V and J genes are TRBV21-1 and TRBJ1-1; TRBD1 is the table's D call and was not checked against the DNA. TRBV21-1 is an annotated pseudogene. The CDR3 spans 16 residues. The CDR3 DNA reads as TGTGCCAGCAGCGTAGGCGAGTGGACAGGGGGGACTGAAGCTTTCTTT. Residues: CASSVGEWTGGTEAFF.

The rearrangement uses TRBV7-2 and TRBJ2-7; TRBD2 aligns across 7 bases. V dropped 3 bases and J dropped 7; count of bases not matched to a gene: 12. This CDR3 has 15 residues. The germline gives CDR1 SGHTA, CDR2 FQGNSA. The chain's CDR3 is CASSLGGTTKGEQYF. The CDR3, as DNA: TGTGCCAGCAGCTTGGGGGGGACGACCAAAGGGGAGCAGTACTTC.

The chain employs TRBV9 and TRBJ2-3, with a weak D call TRBD2 (6 bases). CDR3 length: 17 amino acids. V was trimmed by 0 bases and J by 2 bases, leaving 16 bases between them. CDR1 is SGDLS and CDR2 is YYNGEE in the germline V gene. CDR3 DNA sequence: TGTGCCAGCAGCGTAGCCGGGAGCGGAGATCTCACAGATACGCAGTATTTT. Its translation: CASSVAGSGDLTDTQYF.

The V gene is TRBV4-3, the J gene TRBJ1-2; D is undetermined. The germline V gene has CDR1 LGHNA and CDR2 YSLEER. This CDR3 is built from 14 residues. V lost 0 bases and J 4 bases, leaving 9 bases between the germline ends. The CDR3 region has the DNA TGCGCCAGCAGCCAAGATGAAGGGCTCTATGGCTACACCTTC. As protein: CASSQDEGLYGYTF.

The V call is TRBV5-4, the J call TRBJ2-5, with 9 nucleotides matching TRBD1. J was trimmed by 4 bases and V by 0 bases; bases with no gene match: 4. There are 15 residues in the CDR3. The germline CDR1 and CDR2 sequences are SGHNT and YYREEE (reference sequence). The CDR3 nucleotides are TGTGCCAGCAGCTTGGGTGACAGGGGGGGAGAGACCCAGTACTTC. The encoded protein is CASSLGDRGGETQYF.

The chain is built from TRBV7-8 and TRBJ2-1; D is unresolved. The V end lost 5 bases, the J end lost 4 bases, and 6 bases lay between the germline ends. The germline V gene has CDR1 SGHVS and CDR2 FQNEAQ. This CDR3 contains 12 residues. CDR3 DNA sequence: TGTGCCAGCAGCAACGAGTACAATGAGCAGTTCTTC. This encodes CASSNEYNEQFF.

CDR3 bases: TGTGCTAGCCTTAACGGCAATCAGCCCCAGCATTTT. This gives the protein CASLNGNQPQHF. The chain combines TRBV12-5 with TRBJ1-5, with D unresolved. The CDR3 consists of 12 residues. CDR1 is LGHNT, CDR2 FRNRAP, per germline. The germline V and J ends were trimmed by 9 bases and 2 bases, with 8 bases remaining between them.

Concerning this clone: Other DNA sequences in the sample encode the same CDR3. This sequence joins TRBV5-1 and TRBJ1-1; D not resolved. The CDR3 contains 13 residues. Deletions cut 1 base from V and 1 base from J, with 5 bases between. Germline V gene sequence: CDR1 SGHRS, CDR2 YFSETQ. CDR3 nucleotides: TGCGCCAGCAGCTTGCTAGGGAACACTGAAGCTTTCTTT. Encoded protein: CASSLLGNTEAFF.

The V gene is TRBV5-4, the J gene TRBJ2-3; D is perhaps TRBD1 (6 bases). Germline assignment: CDR1 SGHNT and CDR2 YYREEE (reference sequence). The CDR3 extends over 16 amino acids. The ends were cut back, 3 bases at V and 1 base at J, with 15 bases in the middle. This CDR3 reads CASSWNRVGGTDTQYF. CDR3 nucleotides: TGTGCCAGCAGCTGGAACAGGGTCGGGGGCACAGATACGCAGTATTTT.

There are a few counts of this clone. V usage is TRBV9 and J usage is TRBJ2-7; D unresolved. CDR1 SGDLS and CDR2 YYNGEE come from the germline V gene. V lost 4 bases, J lost 6 bases, and 11 bases lay in between. This CDR3 has 12 amino acids. The CDR3 is CASSPDLTEQYF. The CDR3 DNA is TGTGCCAGCAGCCCAGATCTAACCGAGCAGTACTTC. Based on the CDR3 plus reference TRBV9 and TRBJ2-7, the full variable domain is DSGVTQTPKHLITATGQRVTLRCSPRSGDLSVYWYQQSLDQGLQFLIQYYNGEERAKGNILERFSAQQFPDLHSELNLSSLELGDSALYFCASSPDLTEQYFGPGTRLTVT.

This rearrangement joins TRBV29-1 to TRBJ1-2; 8 bases fit TRBD1. CDR1 and CDR2 (germline): SQVTM, ANQGSEA. The CDR3 spans 14 residues. Trimming at V came to 8 bases and at J to 3 bases, leaving 11 bases not matched to a gene. CDR3 loop: CSFCAGGEYYGYTF. CDR3 coding DNA: TGCAGCTTCTGTGCAGGGGGCGAATACTATGGCTACACCTTC.

This chain links TRBV27 with TRBJ2-3, with 8 nucleotides matching TRBD2. This CDR3 is 16 amino acids long. Germline V gene lookup returns CDR1 MNHEY and CDR2 SMNVEV (reference sequence). The junction had 8 bases not matched to a gene; V was cut back by 3 bases and J by 3 bases. The CDR3 sequence is CASSFRRGAGTDTQYF. The CDR3 nucleotides read TGTGCCAGCAGTTTCAGGCGGGGGGCTGGAACAGATACGCAGTATTTT.

This chain connects TRBV30 to TRBJ2-1, with D possibly being TRBD2 (6 bases). CDR3 size: 11 residues. The germline V gene encodes CDR1 GTSNPN and CDR2 SVGIG (reference sequence). The germline V and J ends were trimmed by 2 bases and 10 bases, with 9 bases remaining between them. The chain's CDR3 is CAWSWGVEQFF. The DNA of the CDR3 is TGTGCCTGGAGTTGGGGGGTCGAGCAGTTCTTC. Together with reference TRBV30 and TRBJ2-1, the CDR3 gives the full variable domain: SQTIHQWPATLVQPVGSPLSLECTVEGTSNPNLYWYRQAAGRGLQLLFYSVGIGQISSEVPQNLSASRPQDRQFILSSKKLLLSDSGFYLCAWSWGVEQFFGPGTRLTVL.

This clone turned up a few times. V and J are TRBV5-1 and TRBJ2-2; TRBD1 aligns across 8 bases. Trimming removed 4 bases from V and 3 bases from J; junction bases left unmatched: 5. From germline, CDR1 is SGHRS and CDR2 YFSETQ. This CDR3 comprises 15 residues. The chain's CDR3 is CASSMDRVDTGELFF. Here the CDR3 DNA reads TGCGCCAGCAGCATGGACAGGGTTGACACCGGGGAGCTGTTTTTT.

The chain carries TRBV5-3 and TRBJ2-1; D is unclear. TRBV5-3 belongs to the ORF category, with a function that is uncertain. V lost 6 bases and J lost 10, with 11 bases in between. The CDR3 length is 11 residues. The CDR3 bases are TGTGCCAGAAAGATAACAACAGAGCAGTTCTTC. Translation gives CARKITTEQFF.